A selection of T cell receptor beta chains follows, all from one sample in a study of blood T cell repertoires in COVID-19. Sequencing was performed with immunoSEQ multiplex PCR; in TCRdb, only in-frame clones are kept and a portion is missing. The sample shows around 150,000 clones, about 88% of them seen only once. Material for sequencing was PBMCs or T cells enriched from blood (not recorded which). The receptor set was obtained from a man aged 45-60 years who had recovered from COVID-19. CDR3s leave out the opening cysteine and the closing phenylalanine or tryptophan.

V: TRBV7-2
CDR3: ASSQGLAGHNEQF

V: TRBV7-2
CDR3: ASSFISGSYNEQF

V: TRBV29-1
CDR3: SVSRGAHPNTEAF

V: TRBV2
CDR3: ASRTRDLANEKLF

V: TRBV24-1
CDR3: ATTGLERSEKLF

V: TRBV7-9
CDR3: ASSQGQGWETQY

V: TRBV4-3
CDR3: ASSQEVNRAGADTQY

V: TRBV6-1
CDR3: ASSEAGTGNEKLF

V: TRBV7-2
CDR3: ASSLVSGGTHNEQF

V: TRBV5-1
CDR3: ASSLVGQGVGWYGYT

V: TRBV6-4
CDR3: ASSPGVAGGYNEQF

V: TRBV11-2
CDR3: ASSLVVLVTGELF

V: TRBV9
CDR3: ASSVTGSSVEAF